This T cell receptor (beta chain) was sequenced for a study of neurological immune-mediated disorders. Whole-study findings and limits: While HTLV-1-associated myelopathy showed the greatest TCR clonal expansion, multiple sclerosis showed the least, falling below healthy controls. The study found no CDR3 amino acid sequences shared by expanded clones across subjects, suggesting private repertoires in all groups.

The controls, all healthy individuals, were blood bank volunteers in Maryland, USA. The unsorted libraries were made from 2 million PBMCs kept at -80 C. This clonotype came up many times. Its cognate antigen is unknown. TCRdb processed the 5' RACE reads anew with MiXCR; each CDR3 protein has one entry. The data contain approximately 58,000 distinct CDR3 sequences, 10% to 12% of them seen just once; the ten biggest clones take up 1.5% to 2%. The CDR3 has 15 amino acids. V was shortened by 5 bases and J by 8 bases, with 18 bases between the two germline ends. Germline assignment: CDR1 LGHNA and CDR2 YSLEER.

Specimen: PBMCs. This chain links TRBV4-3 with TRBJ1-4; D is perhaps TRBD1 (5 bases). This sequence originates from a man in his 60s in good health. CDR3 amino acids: CASSRGPSSLEKLFF. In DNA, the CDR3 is TGCGCCAGCAGCAGGGGACCCTCGAGCTTGGAAAAACTGTTTTTT.